Listed below are T cell receptor beta chains from one sample, sequenced in a study of cytomegalovirus exposure and HLA in healthy donors. Repertoires were generated with immunoSEQ multiplex PCR, while TCRdb's copy carries only in-frame clones and drops some. The sample yields approximately 120,000 clones, about 79% seen once. The material sequenced was PBMCs. The source is a man aged 50 to 59 in good health and CMV-seronegative. Both conserved end residues are part of each CDR3. Each record gives: CDR3 length, V gene, J gene, D gene, clone size, CDR3 protein, CDR3 DNA. The D gene is left open where the match is weak. Only some rows state a clone size, as once, few, many or a class for expanded clones.

13,TRBV7-2,TRBJ2-7,TRBD2,.,CASSFTSGYEQYF,TGTGCCAGCAGCTTTACTAGCGGGTACGAGCAGTACTTC
15,TRBV6-5,TRBJ2-5,.,.,CASSLGKAPGETQYF,TGTGCCAGCAGCCTCGGTAAAGCCCCGGGTGAGACCCAGTACTTC
15,TRBV11-3,TRBJ2-1,.,once,CASSTGGVSYNEQFF,TGTGCCAGCAGCACGGGGGGCGTCTCCTACAATGAGCAGTTCTTC
18,TRBV5-4,TRBJ1-3,TRBD1,once,CASTARDGTAFSGNTIYF,TGTGCCAGCACAGCGAGGGACGGGACAGCATTCTCTGGAAACACCATATATTTT
14,TRBV6-1,TRBJ2-2,.,.,CASRSGRDTGELFF,TGTGCCAGCAGATCGGGGAGAGATACCGGGGAGCTGTTTTTT
13,TRBV18,TRBJ1-5,.,few,CASSPDQDQPQHF,TGTGCCAGCTCACCAGATCAGGATCAGCCCCAGCATTTT
16,TRBV5-1,TRBJ2-2,TRBD1,.,CASSSRDRVKTGELFF,TGCGCCAGCAGCTCTCGGGACAGGGTGAAGACCGGGGAGCTGTTTTTT
15,TRBV7-9,TRBJ1-4,TRBD1,few,CASSLRDRGDGELFF,TGTGCCAGCAGCTTACGGGACAGGGGGGACGGAGAACTGTTTTTT
14,TRBV19,TRBJ1-2,.,.,CASSPQGINYGYTF,TGTGCCAGTAGCCCCCAGGGCATAAACTATGGCTACACCTTC
13,TRBV11-2,TRBJ1-2,.,.,CASSTDRFYGYTF,TGTGCCAGCAGCACAGACAGGTTCTATGGCTACACCTTC
13,TRBV30,TRBJ1-2,.,.,CAWTDTKSYGYTF,TGTGCCTGGACGGACACCAAGAGCTATGGCTACACCTTC
15,TRBV5-1,TRBJ2-1,TRBD1,.,CASSLGQGVIDEQFF,TGCGCCAGCAGCTTAGGACAGGGAGTTATTGATGAGCAGTTCTTC
12,TRBV2,TRBJ2-7,.,.,CASSEGQYEQYF,TGTGCCAGCAGTGAAGGACAGTACGAGCAGTACTTC
15,TRBV7-2,TRBJ2-1,TRBD1,.,CASSPQGAIDNEQFF,TGTGCCAGCAGCCCACAGGGGGCAATCGACAATGAGCAGTTCTTC
18,TRBV5-1,TRBJ2-3,TRBD2,.,CASSRAGGGTPSTDTQYF,TGCGCCAGCAGCCGAGCGGGGGGTGGAACCCCTAGCACAGATACGCAGTATTTT
18,TRBV10-2,TRBJ1-2,.,.,CASSDPLGGRNGGHGYTF,TGCGCCAGCAGTGACCCACTCGGGGGACGGAATGGAGGACATGGCTACACCTTC
11,TRBV2,TRBJ1-5,.,.,CASTGMGLQHF,TGTGCCAGCACCGGGATGGGACTCCAGCATTTT
16,TRBV9,TRBJ2-3,TRBD2,.,CASSSPLAGGRDTQYF,TGTGCCAGCAGCTCCCCGCTGGCGGGGGGTCGAGATACGCAGTATTTT
12,TRBV5-1,TRBJ2-1,.,.,CASGFERNEQFF,TGCGCCAGCGGCTTCGAGCGGAATGAGCAGTTCTTC
13,TRBV10-1,TRBJ1-2,TRBD1,once,CASSVGQNYGYTF,TGCGCCAGCAGTGTGGGACAGAACTATGGCTACACCTTC
14,TRBV15,TRBJ1-2,.,.,CATSRVAGIGGYTF,TGTGCCACCAGCAGAGTAGCAGGGATTGGGGGCTACACCTTC
16,TRBV7-2,TRBJ2-3,TRBD2,.,CASSLERGGRPDTQYF,TGTGCCAGCAGCTTAGAGCGGGGGGGCCGACCAGATACGCAGTATTTT
11,TRBV19,TRBJ1-3,TRBD1,once,CASSIRDRIYF,TGTGCCAGTAGTATCCGGGACAGGATATATTTT
20,TRBV4-1,TRBJ1-1,.,.,CASSQAAPGGWKDMNTEAFF,TGCGCCAGCAGCCAAGCTGCCCCGGGGGGGTGGAAGGATATGAACACTGAAGCTTTCTTT
16,TRBV29-1,TRBJ2-3,TRBD1,once,CSVEVRGDRYSDTQYF,TGCAGCGTTGAAGTGAGAGGGGACAGGTATTCAGATACGCAGTATTTT
16,TRBV5-4,TRBJ1-4,TRBD1,.,CASSPPGGTGNEKLFF,TGTGCCAGCAGCCCCCCGGGGGGGACAGGGAATGAAAAACTGTTTTTT
15,TRBV7-3,TRBJ2-2,.,.,CASSPSGQNTGELFF,TGTGCCAGCAGCCCCTCGGGACAGAACACCGGGGAGCTGTTTTTT
12,TRBV6-5,TRBJ1-1,.,.,CASRRGDTEAFF,TGTGCCAGCAGGCGGGGGGACACTGAAGCTTTCTTT
14,TRBV19,TRBJ1-2,.,.,CASSLSSQSYGYTF,TGTGCCAGTAGTCTCTCTAGCCAGAGCTATGGCTACACCTTC
15,TRBV4-3,TRBJ1-4,.,few,CASSPESGTNEKLFF,TGCGCCAGCAGCCCAGAATCAGGGACAAATGAAAAACTGTTTTTT
16,TRBV27,TRBJ2-4,TRBD2,.,CASSLRLAGAKNIQYF,TGTGCCAGCAGTTTAAGGCTAGCGGGGGCCAAAAACATTCAGTACTTC
16,TRBV5-1,TRBJ2-3,.,.,CASSLAGTGRPDTQYF,TGCGCCAGCAGCTTGGCCGGAACAGGGCGGCCAGATACGCAGTATTTT
14,TRBV7-9,TRBJ1-6,.,.,CASTPSTGNSPLHF,TGTGCCAGCACCCCGTCGACAGGAAATTCACCCCTCCACTTT
16,TRBV18,TRBJ2-2,.,.,CASSPPHGGRAGELFF,TGTGCCAGCTCACCACCCCACGGGGGGCGCGCCGGGGAGCTGTTTTTT
15,TRBV28,TRBJ2-2,TRBD2,.,CASSPSGTRTGELFF,TGTGCCAGCAGTCCTAGCGGGACCCGGACCGGGGAGCTGTTTTTT
14,TRBV5-4,TRBJ1-2,TRBD1,.,CASTELQGNYGYTF,TGTGCCAGCACGGAGCTACAGGGGAACTATGGCTACACCTTC
15,TRBV11-1,TRBJ2-5,TRBD1,.,CASSPRDRWGETQYF,TGTGCCAGCAGCCCACGGGACAGATGGGGAGAGACCCAGTACTTC
16,TRBV4-2,TRBJ1-6,TRBD1,.,CASSQDWGQVNSPLHF,TGTGCCAGCAGCCAAGATTGGGGACAGGTTAATTCACCCCTCCACTTT
15,TRBV5-6,TRBJ2-2,.,.,CASSLGHANTGELFF,TGTGCCAGCAGCCTGGGACACGCGAACACCGGGGAGCTGTTTTTT
13,TRBV5-4,TRBJ1-1,TRBD1,.,CASSSRDSPEAFF,TGTGCCAGCAGCTCGAGGGACAGTCCTGAAGCTTTCTTT
16,TRBV5-4,TRBJ2-2,.,.,CASSLAFPGSTGELFF,TGTGCCAGCAGCTTGGCTTTTCCAGGGTCGACCGGGGAGCTGTTTTTT